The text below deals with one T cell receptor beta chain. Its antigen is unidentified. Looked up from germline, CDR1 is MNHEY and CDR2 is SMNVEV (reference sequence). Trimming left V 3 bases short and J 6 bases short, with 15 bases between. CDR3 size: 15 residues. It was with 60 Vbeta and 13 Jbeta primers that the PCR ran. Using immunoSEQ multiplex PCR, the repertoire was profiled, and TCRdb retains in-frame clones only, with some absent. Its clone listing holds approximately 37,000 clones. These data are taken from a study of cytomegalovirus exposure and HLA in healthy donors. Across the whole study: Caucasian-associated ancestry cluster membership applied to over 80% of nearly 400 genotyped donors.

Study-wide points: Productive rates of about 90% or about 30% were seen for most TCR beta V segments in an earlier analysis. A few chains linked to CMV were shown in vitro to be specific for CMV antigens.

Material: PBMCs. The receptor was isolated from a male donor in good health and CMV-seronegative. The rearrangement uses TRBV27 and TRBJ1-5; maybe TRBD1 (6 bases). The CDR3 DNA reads TGTGCCAGCAGTTTGACCGGTACAGGGTTTCAGCCCCAGCATTTT. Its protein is CASSLTGTGFQPQHF.